Detailed here is one T cell receptor beta chain. These data are taken from a study of blood T cell repertoires in COVID-19. Across the study: Nucleic acid was either cDNA or gDNA, and it came from T cells, B-cell-depleted T cells, or PBMCs.

TCRdb's copy holds only in-frame clones and misses some; the assay was immunoSEQ multiplex PCR. The sample contains 450,000 to 500,000 clones, 70% to 90% of which appear only once. Germline lookup yields CDR1 SEHNR and CDR2 FQNEAQ (reference sequence). Trimming at V came to 5 bases and at J to 6 bases, leaving 9 bases not matched to a gene. The CDR3 extends over 14 amino acids. The V call is TRBV7-9, the J call TRBJ2-7; 8 nucleotides line up with TRBD1. Sequencing was performed on peripheral blood. This TCR came from a human donor in a cohort sampled during active COVID-19. CDR3: CASSLTIQGGEQYF. The CDR3 coding sequence is TGTGCCAGCAGCCTGACTATACAGGGGGGCGAGCAGTACTTC.